This T cell receptor (beta chain) was observed in a study of graft-versus-host responses after intestinal transplantation. Study-level information: Induction with anti-thymocyte globulin, then tacrolimus and steroids for around three years, was given to all recipients.

Study-wide results and limits: Recipient marrow showed GvH clones, some seen first in ileum or blood. Researchers found peak circulating GvH clone levels linked to early post-transplant HvG declines.

This CDR3 is built from 14 residues. Losses at the gene ends were 6 bases for V and 2 bases for J; bases not matched to a gene: 5. Germline V gene lookup returns CDR1 ENHRY and CDR2 SYGVKD. Comment on this clone: Its antigen is still unknown.

Method: immunoSEQ multiplex PCR; TCRdb's copy keeps in-frame clones and lacks some. The table records roughly 89,000 clones, 91% of them present only once. Source: unstimulated CD4+ T cells sorted from spleen or lymph node cells, taken before intestinal transplant. The chain joins TRBV10-3 to TRBJ2-7, with TRBD2 identical over 9 bases. The sequence derives from a human donor who received an intestinal transplant. DNA of the CDR3: TGTGCCATCAGGGGGACTAGCCGAACCTACGAGCAGTACTTC. Amino acids: CAIRGTSRTYEQYF.